These 2 T cell receptor beta chains originate from one sample sequenced in a study of identical twins. TCRdb independently ran MiXCR on the 5' RACE reads; one entry per CDR3 protein. The data hold roughly 250,000 distinct CDR3 sequences, with 6% to 8.5% observed a single time. This sample also appeared in a second study, on yellow fever vaccine responses in identical twins.

Sequencing was performed on CD8+ T cells sorted from blood. The origin of the receptors is a woman younger than 30 in good health.

This clonotype was picked up many times. V usage is TRBV12-3 or TRBV12-4 and J usage is TRBJ1-1; D not resolved. V was pared by 7 bases and J by 2 bases, with 11 bases between. CDR3 length: 13 residues. The CDR3 bases are TGTGCCAGCACCCTGAGACCAAACACTGAAGCTTTCTTT. This encodes CASTLRPNTEAFF.

This clonotype occurred a few times. The chain is built from TRBV10-1 and TRBJ2-7; 9 nucleotides align to TRBD1. J lost 5 bases, V lost 4 bases, and 9 bases had no gene match. CDR3 size: 15 residues. Germline assignment: CDR1 WNHNN and CDR2 SYGVQD (reference sequence). The CDR3, as DNA: TGCGCCAGCAGTGCGGACAGGGGCCCTCTGGACGAGCAGTACGTC. Translation: CASSADRGPLDEQYV.